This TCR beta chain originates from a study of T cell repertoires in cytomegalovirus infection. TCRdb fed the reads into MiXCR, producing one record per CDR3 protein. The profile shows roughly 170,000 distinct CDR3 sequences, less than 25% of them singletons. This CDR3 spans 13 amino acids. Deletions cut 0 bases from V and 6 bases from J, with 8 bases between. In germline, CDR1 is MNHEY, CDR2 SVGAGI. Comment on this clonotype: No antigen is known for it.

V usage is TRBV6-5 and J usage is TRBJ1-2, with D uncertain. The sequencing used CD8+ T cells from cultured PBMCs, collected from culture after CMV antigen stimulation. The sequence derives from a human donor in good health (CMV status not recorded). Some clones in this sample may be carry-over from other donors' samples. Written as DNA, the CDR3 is TGTGCCAGCAGTTACTCGGGGTTGGATGGCTACACCTTC. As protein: CASSYSGLDGYTF.